This T cell receptor (beta chain) comes out of a study of cytomegalovirus exposure and HLA in healthy donors. About the study: HLA-typed donors were the source of about 85 million unique TCRs, which an early data release held. Around four fifths of 398 genotyped donors fell in the Caucasian-associated ancestry cluster.

Vbeta (60) and Jbeta (13) primers were used in the PCR. The protocol was immunoSEQ multiplex PCR, while the TCRdb copy is restricted to in-frame clones and leaves out a portion. The table includes 250,000 to 350,000 clones, more than 80% detected once. Sequenced material: PBMCs. The clonotype was recovered from a man aged 35 to 55 in good health and CMV-seropositive.

CDR3 loop: CASSPIAELAYEQYF. CDR3 bases: TGTGCCAGCAGCCCCATAGCGGAGTTAGCCTACGAGCAGTACTTC. The chain recombines TRBV7-9 with TRBJ2-7, with D maybe TRBD2 (6 bases). The V end was cut by 5 bases, the J end by 2 bases, with 16 bases between. The CDR3 is 15 residues long. Germline V CDR1 and CDR2: SEHNR, FQNEAQ (reference sequence).